Included here is one T cell receptor (beta chain) sequence, with context. The length of the CDR3 is 16 residues. Germline V gene data show CDR1 as LNHDA and CDR2 as SQIVND (reference sequence). The V gene end was trimmed by 0 bases and the J gene end by 1 base; junction bases not matched to a gene: 5. The sample is drawn from a study of cytomegalovirus exposure and HLA in healthy donors. Assay used: immunoSEQ multiplex PCR; TCRdb lists only in-frame clones, some missing. The data show approximately 80,000 clones, roughly 93% seen once. The TCR originated in a woman between 25 and 40 years old in good health and CMV-seronegative. The chain has TRBV19 and TRBJ1-1; 7 positions agree with TRBD1. The sample comprised PBMCs. The CDR3 DNA is TGTGCCAGTAGTATAGATCAGACAGGGCGGAACACTGAAGCTTTCTTT. Its translation: CASSIDQTGRNTEAFF.